Listed below are T cell receptor beta chains from one sample, sequenced in a study of shared clonotypes between healthy human individuals. Clones were sequenced by immunoSEQ multiplex PCR, and TCRdb holds only the in-frame ones, with some missing. The sample has some 2.4 million clones, 90% to 95% seen once; the top ten hold approximately 0.37%. Sequences were obtained from naive CD4+ T cells from PBMCs. Receptors originate from a man younger than 35 in good health. Some clones in this sample may be carry-over from other donors' samples. The CDR3 runs from the conserved cysteine through the conserved F or W.

j_call: TRBJ2-3; v_call: TRBV9; cdr3_aa: CASSVAPSGTDTQYF
j_call: TRBJ1-1; v_call: TRBV15; cdr3_aa: CATSRDLMVNTEAFF
j_call: TRBJ1-2; v_call: TRBV11-1; cdr3_aa: CASSSRTGGLGYTF
j_call: TRBJ2-5; v_call: TRBV27; cdr3_aa: CASSRGRAGTTQYF
j_call: TRBJ1-3; v_call: TRBV13; cdr3_aa: CASSLSRDRGPGNTIYF
j_call: TRBJ2-5; v_call: TRBV2; cdr3_aa: CASRQNQETQYF
j_call: TRBJ2-1; v_call: TRBV10-3; cdr3_aa: CAISESGDRGVNEQFF
j_call: TRBJ2-7; v_call: TRBV11-2; cdr3_aa: CASSPRGGGLTGRTYEQYF
j_call: TRBJ1-4; v_call: TRBV28; cdr3_aa: CASSLTRAPTFF
j_call: TRBJ1-3; v_call: TRBV18; cdr3_aa: CASSSEVTSGNTIYF
j_call: TRBJ2-7; v_call: TRBV2; cdr3_aa: CASSAQGANYEQYF
j_call: TRBJ1-3; v_call: TRBV14; cdr3_aa: CASSHTGNTIYF
j_call: TRBJ2-7; v_call: TRBV15; cdr3_aa: CATSRDRPGSYEQYF
j_call: TRBJ1-1; v_call: TRBV5-1; cdr3_aa: CASGEGMNTEAFF
j_call: TRBJ2-2; v_call: TRBV9; cdr3_aa: CASSLRAQNTGELFF
j_call: .; v_call: TRBV14; cdr3_aa: CASSPEGSYEQYF
j_call: TRBJ1-1; v_call: TRBV21-1; cdr3_aa: CASSKDPGPNTEAFF
j_call: TRBJ1-2; v_call: TRBV10-3; cdr3_aa: CAISESSVGQAGGYTF
j_call: TRBJ2-7; v_call: TRBV28; cdr3_aa: CASSFAFYEQYF
j_call: TRBJ1-5; v_call: TRBV29-1; cdr3_aa: CSIQSSNQPQHF
j_call: TRBJ2-7; v_call: TRBV28; cdr3_aa: CATSWLAGGSSSYEQYF
j_call: TRBJ2-3; v_call: TRBV28; cdr3_aa: CASSLASAGSTDTQYF
j_call: TRBJ2-3; v_call: TRBV5-1; cdr3_aa: CASSPAGWGLAGGTDTQYF
j_call: TRBJ2-3; v_call: TRBV9; cdr3_aa: CASSVARAPDTQYF
j_call: TRBJ2-7; v_call: TRBV28; cdr3_aa: CASSLSTRYEQYF
j_call: TRBJ1-5; v_call: TRBV29-1; cdr3_aa: CSVRDSDQPQHF
j_call: TRBJ1-5; v_call: TRBV6-1; cdr3_aa: CASSDWGRGNQPQHF
j_call: TRBJ1-2; v_call: TRBV28; cdr3_aa: CASSGDTGVGGYTF
j_call: TRBJ2-7; v_call: TRBV11-2; cdr3_aa: CASSFGPRGPGGHEQYF
j_call: TRBJ1-5; v_call: TRBV11-1; cdr3_aa: CASSVGERGPQHF
j_call: TRBJ1-1; v_call: TRBV6-6; cdr3_aa: CAAIVGAATEAFF
j_call: TRBJ1-2; v_call: TRBV27; cdr3_aa: CASSLQGRNYGYTF
j_call: TRBJ2-2; v_call: TRBV18; cdr3_aa: CASSANRGMAGELFF
j_call: TRBJ2-1; v_call: TRBV2; cdr3_aa: CASNRIYTDNEQFF
j_call: TRBJ2-5; v_call: TRBV5-1; cdr3_aa: CASIGGQLPQETQYF